This T cell receptor (beta chain) was sequenced during a study of cytomegalovirus exposure and HLA in healthy donors (TCRdb year 2017). Some background on the complete study: An earlier analysis of roughly 610 of the donors reported approximately 300 Gb of sequence data and about 120 million unique TCR beta sequences obtained from around 190 million T cells. An early release that covered about 600 HLA-typed donors contained about 290 gigabases of sequencing data and roughly 84 million unique TCR sequences. Typing coverage differed by locus: A, B, C, DRB1 and DQB1 were typed in about 629-630 donors, DQA1 in 500 to 550, DPA1 in around 580, and DPB1 in 400 to 480. The study was designed to test whether signatures of past pathogen exposure could be identified by cataloging public T cell receptors. A later genetic analysis used genome-wide SNP genotypes for about 65% of the 666 donors, treating that subset as a discovery cohort. Every discovery cohort repertoire had been produced on one sequencing platform. To predict cytomegalovirus infection status, the study combined high-throughput TCR immunosequencing, statistical association of individual TCRs with disease status, and machine learning. Of the roughly 400 genotyped donors, roughly 85% fell in the genetic ancestry cluster associated with self-reported Caucasian donors. Across some 400 genotyped donors of the cohort, an average of approximately 240,000 unique TCR beta nucleotide sequences per donor were sequenced, and approximately 17% of those sequences were non-productive. Rather than drawing on any new phenotypic data, the later analysis identified candidate immune exposures from TCR beta sequences and the way those sequences occurred across donors. Both class I and class II loci were covered by HLA typing, at four-digit resolution. A separate validation cohort of over 95 different subjects was used in addition to the 666-subject first cohort. An earlier analysis of a few hundred of the donors applied high-throughput TCR beta sequencing to assess whether each TCR beta V gene segment acted as functional or pseudogenic. Donor age, sex, ethnicity and CMV serostatus were compiled together with the repertoire data. Roughly five DR-DQ haplotypes were handled as single units for association and clustering, since linkage in the cohort was strong. Using immunosequencing, the study profiled T cell repertoires from around 680 subjects and related those repertoires to cytomegalovirus serostatus. A later analysis re-analyzed previously published TCR beta repertoires from roughly 630 donors and added high-resolution HLA genotyping to study TCR occurrence patterns.

What the study reported, not specific to this receptor: A cluster of highly shared sequence variants was judged likely to be a technical artifact of the sequencing pipeline. Several of the top co-occurrence clusters appeared to be linked to parvovirus B19, influenza, CMV and Epstein-Barr virus, according to a later analysis. Because some donors lacked HLA typing at each locus, the association tests relied only on the typed subset. In a later analysis, HLA-associated TCR beta chains were found to be more clonally expanded and to have lower generation probabilities than equally common non-associated chains. The only immune exposure information available for the cohort was CMV serostatus. Only TCR beta chains were sequenced in this cohort, and the absence of alpha or paired-chain data limited detectable features. Most TCR sequences were seen in very few donors, while some public TCRs were found in many individuals. The study listed approximately 150 TCR beta chains as associated with cytomegalovirus. In a later analysis, the rate of TCR association differed among HLA loci, with DRB1 alleles having the most associated TCRs and HLA-C alleles having the fewest. An earlier analysis of some 560 of the donors showed that most TCR beta V segments appeared in productive rearrangements either about 87% or about 30% of the time, which broadly matched IMGT annotations. A further reported finding was that TCR beta sequences accurately predicted the HLA-A and HLA-B alleles for most subjects in the first cohort. Because the 87-base-pair reads could not distinguish some IMGT-functional V segments, including TRBV6-2 and TRBV6-3, those segments were excluded. According to a later genetic analysis, donors in an Asian-associated ancestry cluster had fewer N-insertions in productive TCRs than the approximately 670-donor mean. When HLA alleles, especially DR and DQ, strongly co-occurred, attributing TCR associations to individual alleles was difficult. Linkage disequilibrium might explain the correlated functional status among segregating V segments, but an unknown experimental factor could not be excluded. In a later analysis, around 15,000 TCR beta sequences were associated with specific HLA alleles at a false discovery rate of 0.05. A few of the identified cytomegalovirus-associated TCR beta chains were confirmed in vitro to be specific for cytomegalovirus antigens. The presence/absence analyses assumed that sequencing depth was roughly uniform across donors, and that assumption may not be true. A later genetic analysis associated a missense DCLRE1C variant with V-gene and J-gene trimming of TCR beta chains, and an independent cohort replicated the association. Most CMV-associated TCR beta chains appeared to be HLA-restricted in a later analysis, and the HLA associations seemed to be driven largely by CMV exposure. The earlier analysis of some 540 of the donors excluded seventeen rarely observed V segments, including chromosome 9 orphons, because counts were too low. Cytomegalovirus status was reported to be diagnosed by the classifier with high specificity and sensitivity in both the original and validation cohorts. According to the authors, the approach could potentially be generalized to other disease states and immunological phenotypes.

CDR1 SGHAT and CDR2 FQNNGV were looked up in the germline V gene. Measured from the cysteine to the phenylalanine, the CDR3 is 13 residues long. Only the CDR3 region is kept as DNA, spanning 39 bases read in frame from base 1. V is pared back by 5 bases and J by 1 base, with 8 bases lying between the germline termini. The library relied on the immunoSEQ multiplex PCR assay. A mixture of 60 forward primers for TCR Vbeta segments and 13 reverse primers for TCR Jbeta segments was used in the multiplex PCR. The CDR3 region of rearranged TCR beta genes was amplified from genomic DNA with a multiplex PCR assay. On the Illumina HiSeq System, the amplified TCR beta libraries were sequenced as 87-base-pair reads. The published analysis was carried out like this. In a later analysis, approximately 74 million unique TCR beta chains were counted across the roughly 610 repertoires, and roughly 11 million of these chains were shared by at least two donors. To remove PCR and sequencing errors, raw reads were error-corrected and collapsed into unique sequences using a nearest-neighbor algorithm that merged closely related sequences. CDR3 sequences were aligned to IMGT reference sequences to assign V, D and J gene segments. For a sequence to be retained, a match of at least six nucleotides to both a V gene segment and a J gene segment was required. A rearrangement counted as productive if the CDR3 had no stop codons and remained in frame with V and J, and every other rearrangement counted as non-productive. Following IMGT convention, CDR3 was defined as the stretch from the second conserved V-encoded cysteine up to the conserved J-encoded phenylalanine. The earlier analysis of a few hundred of the donors excluded sequences that lacked an unambiguous match to a single V gene segment. In an earlier analysis of approximately 550 of the donors, V segments were called functional above 56.7% productive rearrangements and were called segregating when the between-donor standard deviation exceeded 5%. A statistical classification framework was built to diagnose cytomegalovirus status from the catalog of TCR beta chain sequences. In a later analysis, V and J genes were assigned by comparing TCR nucleotide sequences against IMGT/GENE-DB human TR gene sequences. Using the TCRdist pipeline, a later analysis assigned CDR3 sequences along with most-parsimonious VDJ recombination scenarios. In a later analysis, each TCR beta chain was defined by its CDR3 amino acid sequence together with its V-gene family, and reads lacking a unique V-gene family were excluded. A later analysis removed 592 highly shared, low-generation-probability nucleotide sequences to deal with suspected cross-contamination and a sequencing artifact. In a later analysis, a clonal expansion index was calculated for each public chain from normalized within-repertoire ranks of inferred template counts. In a later analysis, generation probabilities were computed using a VDJ recombination model fitted to out-of-frame rearrangements, and the results were checked against IGoR. In a later analysis, hypergeometric tests were used to score TCR-TCR, TCR-HLA and TCR-CMV co-occurrence, with a repertoire-size bias correction applied to TCR pairs. To estimate false discovery rates, a later analysis permuted the HLA or CMV assignments 20 times. In a later analysis, co-occurring TCRs were grouped with DBSCAN, and TCRdist sequence similarity was added when clustering was performed within HLA-allele-positive subsets. Repertoires with fewer than 30,000 or more than 120,000 public chains, plus five repertoires with anomalous nucleotide sharing, were excluded from co-occurrence clustering. Drawn from immuneACCESS, this table holds only the in-frame rearrangements with V and J called that TCRdb kept. Clones are partly lost; checked studies trace under half to an unresolved V gene and leave the rest unexplained. D and trimming come from the DNA, and the V and J calls and clone size come from that table. This sample gives 200,000 to 250,000 clones in total; around 89% of them show up just once. The ten biggest clones cover roughly 1% of the sample.

With regard to this clone: Its antigen remains undetermined. No per-base quality is available; no much larger clone lies one base away.

The cohort was made up of 666 healthy bone marrow donors. All cohort members were sampled while nominally healthy, although unrecorded immune exposures were likely present. The donor was CMV seronegative and was included in the group of 352 seronegative cohort members. A peripheral blood sample was provided by each donor, and peripheral blood mononuclear cells were used for TCR beta sequencing. The Qiagen DNeasy Blood Extraction Kit was used to extract genomic DNA from the blood cell samples. The clonotype comes from a woman younger than 30 in good health and CMV-seronegative. Input material: PBMCs. The sequence links TRBV11-2 to TRBJ1-2, with the D gene call left open. The CDR3 has the sequence CASSPDINYGYTF. The DNA sequence follows: TGTGCCAGCAGCCCTGACATTAACTATGGCTACACCTTC. The reference TRBV11-2 and TRBJ1-2 proteins fill in what lies around the CDR3, so the full variable domain reads EAGVAQSPRYKIIEKRQSVAFWCNPISGHATLYWYQQILGQGPKLLIQFQNNGVVDDSQLPKDRFSAERLKGVDSTLKIQPAKLEDSAVYLCASSPDINYGYTFGSGTRLTVV.